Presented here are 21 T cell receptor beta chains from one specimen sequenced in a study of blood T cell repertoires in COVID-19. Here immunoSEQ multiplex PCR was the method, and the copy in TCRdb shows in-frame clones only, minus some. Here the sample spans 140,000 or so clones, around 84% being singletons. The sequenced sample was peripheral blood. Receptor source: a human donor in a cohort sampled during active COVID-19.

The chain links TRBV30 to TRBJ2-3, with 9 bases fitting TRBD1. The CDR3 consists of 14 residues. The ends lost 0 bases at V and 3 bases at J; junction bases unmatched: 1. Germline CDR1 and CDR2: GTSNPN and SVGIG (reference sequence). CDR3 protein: CAWSVDRGTDTQYF. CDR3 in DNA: TGTGCCTGGAGTGTTGACAGGGGGACAGATACGCAGTATTTT.

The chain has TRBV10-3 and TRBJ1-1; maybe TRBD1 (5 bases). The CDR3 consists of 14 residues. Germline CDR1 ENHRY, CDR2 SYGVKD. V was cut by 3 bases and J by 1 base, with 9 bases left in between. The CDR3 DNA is TGTGCCATCAGTGACAGGGATGGGAACACTGAAGCTTTCTTT. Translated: CAISDRDGNTEAFF.

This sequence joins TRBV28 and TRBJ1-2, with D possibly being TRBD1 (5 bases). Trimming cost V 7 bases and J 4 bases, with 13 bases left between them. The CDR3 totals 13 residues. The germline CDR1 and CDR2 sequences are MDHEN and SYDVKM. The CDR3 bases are TGTGCCAGCATGAACCAGGGTGGCTATGGCTACACCTTC. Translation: CASMNQGGYGYTF.

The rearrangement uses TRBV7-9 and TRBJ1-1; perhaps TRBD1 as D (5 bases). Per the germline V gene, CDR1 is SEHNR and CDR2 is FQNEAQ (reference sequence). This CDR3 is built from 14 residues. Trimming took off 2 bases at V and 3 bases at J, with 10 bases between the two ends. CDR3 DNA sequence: TGTGCCAGCAGCTTACAGGGCCCTCACACTGAAGCTTTCTTT. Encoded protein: CASSLQGPHTEAFF.

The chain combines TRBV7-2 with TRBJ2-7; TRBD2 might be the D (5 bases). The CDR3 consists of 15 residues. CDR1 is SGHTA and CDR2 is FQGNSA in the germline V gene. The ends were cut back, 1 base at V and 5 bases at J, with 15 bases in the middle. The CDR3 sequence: CASSLVASKEDEQYF. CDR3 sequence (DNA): TGTGCCAGCAGCTTAGTGGCTAGTAAGGAGGACGAGCAGTACTTC.

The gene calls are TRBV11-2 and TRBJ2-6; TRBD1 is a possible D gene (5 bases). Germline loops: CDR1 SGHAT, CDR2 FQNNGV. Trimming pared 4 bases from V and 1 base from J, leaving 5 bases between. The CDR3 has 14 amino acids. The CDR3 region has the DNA TGTGCCAGCAGCTCAGGGTCTGGGGCCAACGTCCTGACTTTC. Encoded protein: CASSSGSGANVLTF.

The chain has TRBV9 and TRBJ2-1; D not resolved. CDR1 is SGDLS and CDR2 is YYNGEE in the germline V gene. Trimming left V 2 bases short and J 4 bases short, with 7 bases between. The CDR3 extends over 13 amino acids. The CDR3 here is CASSVNTYNEQFF. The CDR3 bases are TGTGCCAGCAGCGTGAATACTTACAATGAGCAGTTCTTC. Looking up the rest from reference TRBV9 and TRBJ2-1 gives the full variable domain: DSGVTQTPKHLITATGQRVTLRCSPRSGDLSVYWYQQSLDQGLQFLIQYYNGEERAKGNILERFSAQQFPDLHSELNLSSLELGDSALYFCASSVNTYNEQFFGPGTRLTVL.

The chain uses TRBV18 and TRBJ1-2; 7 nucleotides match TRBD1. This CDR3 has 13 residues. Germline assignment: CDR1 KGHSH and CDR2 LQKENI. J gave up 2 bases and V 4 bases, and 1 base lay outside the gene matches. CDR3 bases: TGTGCCAGCTCACAGACAGGGAACTATGGCTACACCTTC. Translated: CASSQTGNYGYTF.

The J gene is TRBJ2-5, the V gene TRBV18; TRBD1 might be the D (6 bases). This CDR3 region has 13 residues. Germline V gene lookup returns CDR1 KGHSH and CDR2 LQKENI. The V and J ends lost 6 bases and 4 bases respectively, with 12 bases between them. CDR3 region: CASSQGLRETQYF. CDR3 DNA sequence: TGTGCCAGCTCTCAGGGGCTGAGAGAGACCCAGTACTTC.

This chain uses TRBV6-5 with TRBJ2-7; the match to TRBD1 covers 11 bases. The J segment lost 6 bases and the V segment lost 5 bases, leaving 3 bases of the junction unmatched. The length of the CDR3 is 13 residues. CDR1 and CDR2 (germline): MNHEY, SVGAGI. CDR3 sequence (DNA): TGTGCCAGCAGTCGCGGGACAGGGGGCGAGCAGTACGTC. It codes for CASSRGTGGEQYV.

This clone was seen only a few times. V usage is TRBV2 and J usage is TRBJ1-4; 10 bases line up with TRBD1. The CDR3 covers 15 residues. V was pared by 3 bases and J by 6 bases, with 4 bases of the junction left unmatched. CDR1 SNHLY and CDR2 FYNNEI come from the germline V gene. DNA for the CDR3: TGTGCCAGCAGTGAGAGACAGGGGGCGTATGAAAAACTGTTTTTT. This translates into CASSERQGAYEKLFF.

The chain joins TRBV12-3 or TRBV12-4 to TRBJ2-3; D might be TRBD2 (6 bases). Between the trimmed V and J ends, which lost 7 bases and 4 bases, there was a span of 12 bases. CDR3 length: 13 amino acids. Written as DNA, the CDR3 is TGTGCCAGCATGTCGGGAGCGGCAGATACGCAGTATTTT. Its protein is CASMSGAADTQYF.

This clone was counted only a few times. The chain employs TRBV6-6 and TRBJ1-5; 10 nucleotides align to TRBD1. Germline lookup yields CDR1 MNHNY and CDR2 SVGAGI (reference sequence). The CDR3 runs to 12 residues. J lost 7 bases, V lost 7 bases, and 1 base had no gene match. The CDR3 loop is CASKTGGQPQHF. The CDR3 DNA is TGTGCCAGCAAGACAGGGGGCCAGCCCCAGCATTTT.

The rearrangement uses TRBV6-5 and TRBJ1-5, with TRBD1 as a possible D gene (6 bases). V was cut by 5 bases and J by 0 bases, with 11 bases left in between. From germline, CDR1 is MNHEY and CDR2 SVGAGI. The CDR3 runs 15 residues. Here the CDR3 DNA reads TGTGCCAGCAGTCCAGGGGTTAATAGCAATCAGCCCCAGCATTTT. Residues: CASSPGVNSNQPQHF.

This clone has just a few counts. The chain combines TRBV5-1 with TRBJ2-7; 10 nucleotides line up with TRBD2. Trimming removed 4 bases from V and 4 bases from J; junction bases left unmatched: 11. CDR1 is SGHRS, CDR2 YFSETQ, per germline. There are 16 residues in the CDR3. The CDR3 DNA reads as TGCGCCAGCAGCCCCCGAGCGGGAGGGTCGGGTTACGAGCAGTACTTC. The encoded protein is CASSPRAGGSGYEQYF.

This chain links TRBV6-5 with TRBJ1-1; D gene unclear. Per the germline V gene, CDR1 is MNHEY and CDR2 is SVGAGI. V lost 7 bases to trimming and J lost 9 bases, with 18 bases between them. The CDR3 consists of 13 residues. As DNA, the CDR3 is TGTGCCAGCATAACTCTCACGAGGGAAAAAGCTTTCTTT. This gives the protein CASITLTREKAFF.

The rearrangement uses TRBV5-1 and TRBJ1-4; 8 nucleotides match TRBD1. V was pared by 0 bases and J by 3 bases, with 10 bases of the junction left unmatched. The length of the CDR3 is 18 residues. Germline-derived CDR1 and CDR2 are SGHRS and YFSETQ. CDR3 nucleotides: TGCGCCAGCAGCTTGGGAATGTCGACAGGGGACCCTAATGAAAAACTGTTTTTT. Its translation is CASSLGMSTGDPNEKLFF.

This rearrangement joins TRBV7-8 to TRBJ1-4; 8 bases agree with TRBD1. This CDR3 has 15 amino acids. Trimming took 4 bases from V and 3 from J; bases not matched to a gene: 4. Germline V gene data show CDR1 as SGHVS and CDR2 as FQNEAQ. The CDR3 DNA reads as TGTGCCAGCAGCTCACCGGGACAGGCTAATGAAAAACTGTTTTTT. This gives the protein CASSSPGQANEKLFF.

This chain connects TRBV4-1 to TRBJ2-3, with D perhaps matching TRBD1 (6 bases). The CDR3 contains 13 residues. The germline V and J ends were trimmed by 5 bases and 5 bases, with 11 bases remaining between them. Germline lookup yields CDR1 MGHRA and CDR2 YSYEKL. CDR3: CASSKTRGDTQYF. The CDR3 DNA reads TGCGCCAGCAGCAAGACCAGGGGAGATACGCAGTATTTT.

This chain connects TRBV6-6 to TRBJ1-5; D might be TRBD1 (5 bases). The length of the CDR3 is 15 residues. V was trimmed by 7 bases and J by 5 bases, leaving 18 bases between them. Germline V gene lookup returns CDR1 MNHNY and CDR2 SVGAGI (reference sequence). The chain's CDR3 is CASTYGGVWDQPQHF. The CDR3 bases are TGTGCCAGCACCTACGGGGGGGTTTGGGATCAGCCCCAGCATTTT.

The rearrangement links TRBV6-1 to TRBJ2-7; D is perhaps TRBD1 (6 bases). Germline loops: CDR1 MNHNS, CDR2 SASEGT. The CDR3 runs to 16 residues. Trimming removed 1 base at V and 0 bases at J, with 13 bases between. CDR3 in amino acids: CASSEVTGISSYEQYV. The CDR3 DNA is TGTGCCAGCAGTGAAGTCACAGGGATAAGCTCCTACGAGCAGTACGTC.